Following are 20 T cell receptor beta chains from one sample sequenced in a study of regulatory T cells in long-lasting Graves disease. Sample time point: persistent/refractory GD, antithyroid drugs over 5 years with positive TRAb. TCR sequences were obtained from RNA taken from PBMCs. Building of the TCR beta libraries involved iRepertoire HTBI primers and Arm-PCR of CDR3 regions. TCRdb reanalysed the multiplex PCR reads using MiXCR and keeps one entry per CDR3 protein. The table has approximately 380,000 distinct CDR3 sequences, less than 25% seen once. The material was peripheral blood mononuclear cells (PBMCs), obtained when the disease was refractory, from a patient treated with antithyroid drugs. Receptors were obtained from a female donor with Graves disease.

This clonotype was found many times. The chain links TRBV9 to TRBJ1-1; 9 bases match TRBD1. This CDR3 region has 13 residues. Unmatched junction bases numbered 9, after V lost 8 bases and J lost 7 bases. CDR1 SGDLS and CDR2 YYNGEE come from the germline V gene. DNA of the CDR3: TGTGCCAGTTCGGACAGGGGCGCAGGTGAAGCTTTCTTT. This encodes CASSDRGAGEAFF.

V is TRBV5-1 and J is TRBJ2-7, with 8 positions matching TRBD1. The V and J ends lost 4 bases and 2 bases, in that order; junction bases with no gene match: 5. In germline, CDR1 is SGHRS, CDR2 YFSETQ. This CDR3 contains 14 residues. The CDR3 coding sequence is TGCGCCAGCAGCCGACAGGGGCGACCCTACGAGCAGTACTTC. Residues: CASSRQGRPYEQYF.

This clonotype was seen only a few times. V is TRBV6-1 and J is TRBJ1-5; D gene ambiguous. The V end was cut by 7 bases, the J end by 1 base, with 14 bases between. From germline, CDR1 is MNHNS and CDR2 SASEGT. The CDR3 loop spans 15 amino acids. CDR3 region: CASKPQDPSNQPQHF. CDR3 coding DNA: TGTGCCAGCAAACCCCAGGACCCAAGCAATCAGCCCCAGCATTTT.

A few counts support this clonotype. The rearrangement joins TRBV30 to TRBJ2-2; the match to TRBD1 covers 7 bases. This CDR3 region has 15 residues. The germline CDR1 and CDR2 sequences are GTSNPN and SVGIG (reference sequence). V dropped 2 bases and J dropped 4; count of bases not matched to a gene: 7. CDR3 in amino acids: CAWSFRTGFTGELFF. The CDR3 coding sequence is TGTGCCTGGAGTTTCAGGACAGGTTTCACCGGGGAGCTGTTTTTT.

The gene calls are TRBV12-3 or TRBV12-4 and TRBJ2-7; D is tentatively TRBD1 or TRBD2 (6 bases each). V dropped 2 bases and J dropped 4 bases, with 15 bases sitting between them. This CDR3 region has 15 residues. The DNA of the CDR3 is TGTGCCAGCAGTTTATCCGGGGGCCCGAATTACGAGCAGTACTTC. It yields the protein CASSLSGGPNYEQYF.

This clonotype occurred many times. The chain carries TRBV12-3 or TRBV12-4 and TRBJ2-5; tentative D call: TRBD1 (6 bases). Trimming left V 5 bases short and J 0 bases short, with 10 bases between. The length of the CDR3 is 14 residues. CDR3 residues: CASSHGQYQETQYF. DNA for the CDR3: TGTGCCAGCAGTCATGGACAGTACCAAGAGACCCAGTACTTC.

With regard to this clonotype: Relative to the germline gene, one junction end is altered; a read error may explain this. The chain uses TRBV7-7 and TRBJ2-7; no definite D call. Per germline, CDR1 SSHAT and CDR2 FNYEAQ (reference sequence). CDR3 length: 17 residues. The CDR3 nucleotides are TGTGCTAGCAGCTTCCTTACGCCATCGTCAGAGTTTTTGAAGCAGTACTTC. Its translation: CASSFLTPSSEFLKQYF.

This clonotype has at least ten counts. The chain combines TRBV28 with TRBJ1-1; no firm D call. CDR1 MDHEN and CDR2 SYDVKM come from the germline V gene. The CDR3 extends over 11 amino acids. Trimming shortened V by 1 base and J by 10 bases, and 7 bases separated the two germline ends. The CDR3 spells CASSLFSGAFF. In DNA form, the CDR3 reads TGTGCCAGCAGTTTATTTAGTGGAGCTTTCTTT.

This clonotype has at least ten counts. CDR3 loop: CASRKAGGVTEAFF. Written as DNA, the CDR3 is TGTGCCAGCAGGAAGGCCGGGGGTGTCACTGAAGCTTTCTTT. The chain joins TRBV12-3 or TRBV12-4 to TRBJ1-1; D possibly corresponds to TRBD1 (5 bases). Between the trimmed V and J ends, which lost 6 bases and 4 bases, there was a span of 15 bases. This CDR3 contains 14 residues.

This clonotype appeared many times. This chain joins TRBV7-2 and TRBJ2-2, with no clear D. Germline V lookup: CDR1 SGHTA, CDR2 FQGNSA. The CDR3 is made up of 15 amino acids. The V end lost 6 bases, the J end lost 7 bases, and 18 bases lay between the germline ends. The CDR3, as DNA: TGTGCCAGCAGTCGAGATCCCCTGGTGGGCGGGGAGCTGTTTTTT. This translates into CASSRDPLVGGELFF. The variable domain in full, completed from reference TRBV7-2 and TRBJ2-2, reads GAGVSQSPSNKVTEKGKDVELRCDPISGHTALYWYRQSLGQGLEFLIYFQGNSAPDKSGLPSDRFSAERTGGSVSTLTIQRTQQEDSAVYLCASSRDPLVGGELFFGEGSRLTVL.

The table lists this clonotype with many counts. The chain combines TRBV12-3 or TRBV12-4 with TRBJ1-2; 7 bases align to TRBD1. CDR3 size: 14 residues. V trimming: 6 bases; J trimming: 6 bases; junction bases outside the gene matches: 10. CDR3 in amino acids: CASRNRGALNGYTF. Written as DNA, the CDR3 is TGTGCCAGCAGGAACAGGGGTGCCCTTAATGGCTACACCTTC.

In its sample, this clonotype was seen many times. DNA of the CDR3: TGTGCCATCAGTGAAGGACCAGGCGGGACCCAGTACTTC. This translates into CAISEGPGGTQYF. This chain joins TRBV10-3 and TRBJ2-5; D is ambiguous. V lost 3 bases and J 7 bases, leaving 12 bases between the germline ends. Germline assignment: CDR1 ENHRY and CDR2 SYGVKD. The CDR3 contains 13 residues.

This clonotype was observed a handful of times. This chain joins TRBV18 and TRBJ2-1; D gene uncertain. Trimming pared 3 bases from V and 0 bases from J, leaving 6 bases between. This CDR3 region has 14 residues. Germline-derived CDR1 and CDR2 are KGHSH and LQKENI. Written as DNA, the CDR3 is TGTGCCAGCTCACCCGCCCTCTCCTACAATGAGCAGTTCTTC. Encoded protein: CASSPALSYNEQFF.

A few counts support this clonotype. V usage is TRBV11-2 and J usage is TRBJ2-2; unclear D gene. Germline CDR1 reads SGHAT; CDR2 reads FQNNGV. The CDR3 extends over 13 amino acids. V was pared by 5 bases and J by 6 bases, with 10 bases between. The CDR3 is CASSGWTAGELFF. The CDR3 DNA follows: TGTGCCAGCAGCGGGTGGACCGCCGGGGAGCTGTTTTTT.

This clonotype was detected a few times. The chain carries TRBV29-1 and TRBJ2-4, with a possible D match to TRBD2 (5 bases). The CDR3 consists of 15 residues. The V and J ends lost 8 bases and 1 base respectively, with 18 bases between them. Germline lookup yields CDR1 SQVTM and CDR2 ANQGSEA. The CDR3 nucleotides are TGCAGCCCGCCTGGGCGGGCTGAGGCCAAAAACATTCAGTACTTC. This gives the protein CSPPGRAEAKNIQYF.

In this sample, this clonotype turned up once. The V call is TRBV3-1, the J call TRBJ2-1; TRBD2 might be the D (5 bases). V lost 2 bases, J lost 4 bases, and 9 bases lay in between. Per the germline V gene, CDR1 is LGHDT and CDR2 is YNNKEL (reference sequence). CDR3 size: 14 residues. CDR3 nucleotide sequence: TGTGCCAGCAGCCAAAGCGGAAAGTACAATGAGCAGTTCTTC. Protein: CASSQSGKYNEQFF.

This clonotype was observed many times. CDR3 protein: CASSEQANTEAFF. In DNA, the CDR3 is TGTGCCAGCAGTGAACAAGCGAACACTGAAGCTTTCTTT. The V call is TRBV2, the J call TRBJ1-1; D remains ambiguous. Trimming cost V 2 bases and J 1 base, with 5 bases left between them. Germline V gene data show CDR1 as SNHLY and CDR2 as FYNNEI. The CDR3 is made up of 13 amino acids.

This clonotype was observed many times. The chain is built from TRBV28 and TRBJ2-2, with a possible D match to TRBD1 (6 bases). The CDR3 has 14 residues. The V gene lost 6 bases and the J gene lost 4 bases, with 12 bases spanning the gap. Per germline, CDR1 MDHEN and CDR2 SYDVKM. The CDR3 DNA reads as TGTGCCAGCAGCAGCGGACAGTCCACCGGGGAGCTGTTTTTT. Translating gives CASSSGQSTGELFF.

A few counts support this clonotype. V gene TRBV29-1 combines with J gene TRBJ2-7, with TRBD1 matching 8 bases. The germline CDR1 and CDR2 sequences are SQVTM and ANQGSEA. Germline trimming cut 7 bases from V and 4 bases from J; bases unmatched to any gene: 6. This CDR3 comprises 12 residues. The CDR3 region has the DNA TGCAGCGCGGAAACAGGGGGTTACGAGCAGTACTTC. This gives the protein CSAETGGYEQYF.

A few counts support this clonotype. The chain carries TRBV27 and TRBJ1-6, with D perhaps TRBD1 (6 bases). The CDR3 spans 16 residues. V was cut by 3 bases and J by 5 bases, with 14 bases left in between. CDR1 MNHEY and CDR2 SMNVEV come from the germline V gene (reference sequence). CDR3 coding DNA: TGTGCCAGCAGTTTGACCCCGACAGGCAATAATTCACCCCTCCACTTT. It translates to CASSLTPTGNNSPLHF.